Described below is a single TCR beta chain sequence and its context. Other nucleotide sequences in the sample specify the same CDR3. Assay used: immunoSEQ multiplex PCR; TCRdb lists only in-frame clones, some missing. This sample yields about 63,000 clones, of which under 90% are seen a single time; 9% to 15% belongs to the top ten. The V end was cut by 2 bases, the J end by 0 bases, with 18 bases between. Germline CDR1 SGHDT, CDR2 YYEEEE. This CDR3 has 19 residues. This entry belongs to a study of blood T cell repertoires in COVID-19. Across the whole study: The study drew acute and convalescent COVID-19 samples from the United States, Italy and Spain.

V gene TRBV5-6 combines with J gene TRBJ2-6; D perhaps matches TRBD2 (6 bases). The origin of this receptor is a human donor in a cohort sampled during active COVID-19. The sample was peripheral blood. CDR3 nucleotide sequence: TGTGCCAGCAGCTTAATGACCGGGTGGGGGGACTCTGGGGCCAACGTCCTGACTTTC. Encoded protein: CASSLMTGWGDSGANVLTF.